The 14 T cell receptor beta chains reported below all come from one sample, sequenced in a study of PD-1 blockade in classical Hodgkin lymphoma. Relapses following autologous stem cell transplantation were seen in all patients, with brentuximab vedotin exposure varying. Assay used: immunoSEQ multiplex PCR; TCRdb lists only in-frame clones, some missing. Of 130,000 to 150,000 clones listed, 78% were seen once; the top ten hold about 9.2%. The input for sequencing was peripheral blood mononuclear cells (PBMCs), taken before the second cycle of nivolumab. Receptors originate from a human donor with classical Hodgkin lymphoma.

V is TRBV7-2 and J is TRBJ2-7, with TRBD2 matching over 15 bases. CDR3 length: 14 residues. Unmatched junction bases numbered 7, after V lost 5 bases and J lost 11 bases. CDR1 and CDR2 (germline): SGHTA, FQGNSA. The CDR3 spells CASSLGTSGGSKYF. In nucleotides, the CDR3 is TGTGCCAGCAGCCTCGGGACTAGCGGGGGGAGTAAGTACTTC.

The chain couples TRBV5-8 to TRBJ2-1; D unclear. CDR1 and CDR2 (germline): SGHTS, YDEGEE. The CDR3 spans 14 residues. Deletions cut 8 bases from V and 0 bases from J, with 12 bases between. The DNA for the CDR3 is TGTGCCAGGATGGGTTTAGGCTCCTACAATGAGCAGTTCTTC. Translating gives CARMGLGSYNEQFF.

The chain joins TRBV11-2 to TRBJ2-7; tentative D call: TRBD1 (6 bases). The CDR3 contains 14 residues. Germline lookup yields CDR1 SGHAT and CDR2 FQNNGV. With 4 bases removed from V and 2 bases from J, the gap between germline ends came to 12 bases. CDR3 in amino acids: CASSYPTGPYEQYF. CDR3 sequence (DNA): TGTGCCAGCAGCTACCCGACAGGACCCTACGAGCAGTACTTC.

J is TRBJ2-3 and V is TRBV18; D perhaps matches TRBD2 (6 bases). This CDR3 contains 15 residues. Trimming pared 4 bases from V and 3 bases from J, leaving 14 bases between. Looked up from germline, CDR1 is KGHSH and CDR2 is LQKENI. CDR3 sequence: CASSLTGLGTDTQYF. In DNA form, the CDR3 reads TGTGCCAGCTCACTTACGGGACTTGGAACAGATACGCAGTATTTT. Full variable domain (missing parts from reference TRBV18 and TRBJ2-3): NAGVMQNPRHLVRRRGQEARLRCSPMKGHSHVYWYRQLPEEGLKFMVYLQKENIIDESGMPKERFSAEFPKEGPSILRIQQVVRGDSAAYFCASSLTGLGTDTQYFGPGTRLTVL.

The rearrangement joins TRBV6-5 to TRBJ2-7; D is unclear. Trimming removed 6 bases from V and 2 bases from J, with 11 bases in between. The CDR3 has 13 residues. Per the germline V gene, CDR1 is MNHEY and CDR2 is SVGAGI. The CDR3, as DNA: TGTGCCAGCAGCCTAGGACCGCCCTACGAGCAGTACTTC. Translation: CASSLGPPYEQYF.

The V and J genes are TRBV6-5 and TRBJ2-2, with D perhaps matching TRBD1 or TRBD2 (6 bases each). V lost 8 bases to trimming and J lost 5 bases, with 9 bases between them. Looked up from germline, CDR1 is MNHEY and CDR2 is SVGAGI. This CDR3 has 12 residues. The CDR3 DNA is TGTGCCAGCTGGAGGGGGACCGGGGAGCTGTTTTTT. Protein sequence: CASWRGTGELFF.

V gene TRBV6-5 combines with J gene TRBJ2-7, with D perhaps being TRBD1 or TRBD2 (5 bases each). The ends were cut back, 4 bases at V and 0 bases at J, with 13 bases in the middle. The CDR3 has 15 residues. Per the germline V gene, CDR1 is MNHEY and CDR2 is SVGAGI. CDR3 in amino acids: CASSSPRDGSYEQYF. DNA of the CDR3: TGTGCCAGCAGTTCCCCCCGGGACGGCTCCTACGAGCAGTACTTC.

This chain connects TRBV28 to TRBJ2-5, with TRBD1 matching over 9 bases. This CDR3 contains 16 residues. V was clipped by 7 bases and J by 5 bases; unmatched bases: 14. Germline V gene sequence: CDR1 MDHEN, CDR2 SYDVKM. The CDR3 is CASTPPPGQGAETQYF. The DNA of the CDR3 is TGTGCCAGCACTCCCCCCCCGGGACAGGGAGCTGAGACCCAGTACTTC.

This clone was recorded a few times. The chain recombines TRBV6-6 with TRBJ2-7; no firm D call. Germline V gene sequence: CDR1 MNHNY, CDR2 SVGAGI (reference sequence). The CDR3 sequence is 14 residues long. Trimming cost V 4 bases and J 5 bases, with 15 bases left between them. As DNA, the CDR3 is TGTGCCAGCAGTTCCATCCATACTTCCCACGAGCAGTACTTC. Amino acids: CASSSIHTSHEQYF.

The chain carries TRBV13 and TRBJ1-1; no clear D. Trimming left V 5 bases short and J 2 bases short, with 12 bases between. Germline V lookup: CDR1 PRHDT, CDR2 FYEKMQ (reference sequence). The CDR3 sequence is 14 residues long. The CDR3 coding sequence is TGTGCCAGCAGCGCCCTTCGGAAAAACACTGAAGCTTTCTTT. Its protein product is CASSALRKNTEAFF.

This chain links TRBV5-4 with TRBJ1-2, with D hard to call. This CDR3 region has 13 residues. Germline CDR1 SGHNT, CDR2 YYREEE (reference sequence). The germline V and J ends were trimmed by 3 bases and 4 bases, with 10 bases remaining between them. Here the CDR3 reads CASSSVGAYGYTF. For the CDR3, the DNA is TGTGCCAGCAGCTCGGTCGGTGCCTATGGCTACACCTTC. The full variable domain, completed using reference TRBV5-4 and TRBJ1-2, is ETGVTQSPTHLIKTRGQQVTLRCSSQSGHNTVSWYQQALGQGPQFIFQYYREEENGRGNFPPRFSGLQFPNYSSELNVNALELDDSALYLCASSSVGAYGYTFGSGTRLTVV.

CDR3 in amino acids: CASSRGDTEAFF. The CDR3 DNA is TGTGCCAGCAGTCGGGGGGACACTGAAGCTTTCTTT. The rearrangement links TRBV7-9 to TRBJ1-1; perhaps TRBD1 as D (5 bases). Germline CDR1 reads SEHNR; CDR2 reads FQNEAQ (reference sequence). V was clipped by 6 bases and J by 3 bases, with 8 bases between them. The CDR3 loop spans 12 amino acids.

The chain joins TRBV21-1 to TRBJ1-3. TRBV21-1 is a listed pseudogene. CDR3 length equals 17 residues. The CDR3 protein is CASSKSQEGISGNTIYF. The DNA for the CDR3 is TGTGCCAGCAGCAAATCCCAGGAGGGCATCTCTGGAAACACCATATATTTT.

The gene calls are TRBV6-1 and TRBJ1-1; possibly TRBD1 for D (6 bases). CDR1 is MNHNS, CDR2 SASEGT, per germline. Trimming pared 6 bases from V and 12 bases from J, leaving 17 bases between. The CDR3 is 12 residues long. CDR3 amino acids: CASSPSRTVTFF. The DNA for the CDR3 is TGTGCCAGCAGCCCATCCCGGACAGTGACTTTCTTT.